A single sample gave rise to the 2 T cell receptor beta chains below, sequenced in a study of neoadjuvant nivolumab and ipilimumab in lung cancer. Sequencing used immunoSEQ multiplex PCR; TCRdb keeps in-frame clones, though not all of them. The sample includes approximately 35,000 clones, about 92% seen only once; the top ten take 2% to 2.5%. Sequencing was performed on peripheral blood, taken after neoadjuvant nivolumab, alone or with ipilimumab, at or shortly before surgery. The receptors stem from an adult with non-small cell lung cancer.

V gene TRBV4-1 combines with J gene TRBJ2-7; TRBD2 matches at 9 bases. V dropped 3 bases and J dropped 3; count of bases not matched to a gene: 9. Germline V gene sequence: CDR1 MGHRA, CDR2 YSYEKL. This CDR3 has 16 residues. CDR3 loop: CASSHGGRAPDYEQYF. The CDR3 nucleotides read TGCGCCAGCAGCCACGGCGGGAGGGCGCCGGACTACGAGCAGTACTTC.

Only a few counts were recorded for this clone. The chain couples TRBV29-1 to TRBJ1-1, with D tentatively TRBD1 (6 bases). Trimming shortened V by 1 base and J by 5 bases, and 11 bases separated the two germline ends. Germline V gives CDR1 SQVTM, CDR2 ANQGSEA. The CDR3 has 13 residues. The DNA of the CDR3 is TGCAGCGTTGAAGCCCACACAGGGACTGAAGCTTTCTTT. This gives the protein CSVEAHTGTEAFF.